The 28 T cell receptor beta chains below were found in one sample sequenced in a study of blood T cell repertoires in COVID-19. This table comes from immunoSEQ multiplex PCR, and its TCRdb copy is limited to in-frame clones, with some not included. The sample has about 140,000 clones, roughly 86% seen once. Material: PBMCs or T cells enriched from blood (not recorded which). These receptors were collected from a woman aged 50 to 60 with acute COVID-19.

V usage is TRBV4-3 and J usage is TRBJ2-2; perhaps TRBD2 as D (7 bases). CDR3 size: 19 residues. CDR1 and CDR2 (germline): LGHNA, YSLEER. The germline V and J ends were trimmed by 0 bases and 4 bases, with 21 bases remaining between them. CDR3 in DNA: TGCGCCAGCAGCCAAGATGATGGTTGGGGGGGGCAAGGCACCGGGGAGCTGTTTTTT. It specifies CASSQDDGWGGQGTGELFF.

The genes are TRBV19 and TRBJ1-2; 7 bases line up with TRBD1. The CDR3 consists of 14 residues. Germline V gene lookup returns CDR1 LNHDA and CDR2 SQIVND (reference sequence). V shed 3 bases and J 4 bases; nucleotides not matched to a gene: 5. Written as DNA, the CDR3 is TGTGCCAGTAGTATGGAGGGGGCCGGCTATGGCTACACCTTC. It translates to CASSMEGAGYGYTF.

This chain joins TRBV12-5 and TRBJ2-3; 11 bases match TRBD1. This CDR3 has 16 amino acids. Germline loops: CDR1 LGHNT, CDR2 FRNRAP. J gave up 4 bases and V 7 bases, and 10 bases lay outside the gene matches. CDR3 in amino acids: CASAVLTGQGADTQYF. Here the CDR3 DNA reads TGTGCTAGTGCCGTCCTGACGGGACAGGGGGCAGATACGCAGTATTTT.

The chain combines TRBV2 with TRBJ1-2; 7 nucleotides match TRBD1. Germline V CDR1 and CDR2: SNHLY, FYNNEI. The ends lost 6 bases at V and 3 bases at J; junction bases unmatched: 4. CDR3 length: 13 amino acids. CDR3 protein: CASRYTGDYGYTF. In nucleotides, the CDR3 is TGTGCCAGCAGATACACAGGGGACTATGGCTACACCTTC.

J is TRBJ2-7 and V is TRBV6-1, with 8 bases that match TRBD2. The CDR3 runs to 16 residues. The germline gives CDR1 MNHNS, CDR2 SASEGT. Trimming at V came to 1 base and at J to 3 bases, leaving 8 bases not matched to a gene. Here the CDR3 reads CASSEESAGVYYEQYF. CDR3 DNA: TGTGCCAGCAGTGAAGAGTCAGCGGGAGTCTACTACGAGCAGTACTTC.

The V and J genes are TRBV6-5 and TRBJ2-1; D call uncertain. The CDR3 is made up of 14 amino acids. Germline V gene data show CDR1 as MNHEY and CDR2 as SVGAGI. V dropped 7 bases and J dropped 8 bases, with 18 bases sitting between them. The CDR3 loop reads CASKLSELGDEQFF. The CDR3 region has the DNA TGTGCCAGCAAGTTAAGCGAGCTTGGCGATGAGCAGTTCTTC.

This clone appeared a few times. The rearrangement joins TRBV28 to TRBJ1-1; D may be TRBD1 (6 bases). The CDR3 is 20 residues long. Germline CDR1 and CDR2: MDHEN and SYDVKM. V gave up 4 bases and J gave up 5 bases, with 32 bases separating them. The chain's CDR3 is CASSSRPAGGGRSRWTEAFF. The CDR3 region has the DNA TGTGCCAGCAGTTCACGACCAGCCGGCGGGGGCAGGTCGAGGTGGACTGAAGCTTTCTTT.

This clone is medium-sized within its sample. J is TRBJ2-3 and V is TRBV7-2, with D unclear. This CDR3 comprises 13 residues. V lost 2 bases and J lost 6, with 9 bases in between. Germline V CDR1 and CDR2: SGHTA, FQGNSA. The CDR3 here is CASSLPASDTQYF. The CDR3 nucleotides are TGTGCCAGCAGCTTACCAGCGTCTGATACGCAGTATTTT.

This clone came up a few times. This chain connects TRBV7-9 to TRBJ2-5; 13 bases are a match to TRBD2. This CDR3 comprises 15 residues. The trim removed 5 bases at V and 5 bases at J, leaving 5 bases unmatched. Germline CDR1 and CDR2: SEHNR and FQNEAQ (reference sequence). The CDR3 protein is CASSPGLAGEETQYF. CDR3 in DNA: TGTGCCAGCAGCCCCGGACTAGCGGGAGAGGAGACCCAGTACTTC.

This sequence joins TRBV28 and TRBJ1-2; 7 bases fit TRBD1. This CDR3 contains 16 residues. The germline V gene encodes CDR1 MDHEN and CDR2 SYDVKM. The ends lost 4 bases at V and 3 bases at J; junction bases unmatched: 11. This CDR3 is CASSYQGGPGDYGYTF. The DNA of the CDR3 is TGTGCCAGCAGTTACCAGGGGGGACCCGGAGACTATGGCTACACCTTC.

CDR3 sequence: CASSLEASATDTQYF. DNA of the CDR3: TGTGCCAGCAGCTTAGAGGCTAGCGCGACAGATACGCAGTATTTT. The chain uses TRBV7-9 and TRBJ2-3, with D perhaps matching TRBD2 (6 bases). Per germline, CDR1 SEHNR and CDR2 FQNEAQ (reference sequence). CDR3 length equals 15 residues. Between the trimmed V and J ends, which lost 1 base and 3 bases, there was a span of 11 bases.

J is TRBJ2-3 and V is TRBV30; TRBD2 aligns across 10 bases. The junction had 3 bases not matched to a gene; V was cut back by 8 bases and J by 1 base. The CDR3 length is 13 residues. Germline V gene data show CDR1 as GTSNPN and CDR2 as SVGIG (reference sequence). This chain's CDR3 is CARGTSGTDTQYF. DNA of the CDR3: TGTGCCCGAGGGACTAGCGGCACAGATACGCAGTATTTT.

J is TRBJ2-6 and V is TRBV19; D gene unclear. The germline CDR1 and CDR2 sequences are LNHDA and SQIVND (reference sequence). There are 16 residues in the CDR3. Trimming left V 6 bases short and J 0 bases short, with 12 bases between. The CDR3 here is CASRPFGSSGANVLTF. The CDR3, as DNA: TGTGCCAGTAGGCCTTTCGGTAGCTCTGGGGCCAACGTCCTGACTTTC.

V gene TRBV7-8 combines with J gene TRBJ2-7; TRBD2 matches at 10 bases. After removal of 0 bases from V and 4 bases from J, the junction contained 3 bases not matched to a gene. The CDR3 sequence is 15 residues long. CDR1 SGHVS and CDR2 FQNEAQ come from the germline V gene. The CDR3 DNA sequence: TGTGCCAGCAGCTTAGCGGCTAGCGGGGGATACGAGCAGTACTTC. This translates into CASSLAASGGYEQYF.

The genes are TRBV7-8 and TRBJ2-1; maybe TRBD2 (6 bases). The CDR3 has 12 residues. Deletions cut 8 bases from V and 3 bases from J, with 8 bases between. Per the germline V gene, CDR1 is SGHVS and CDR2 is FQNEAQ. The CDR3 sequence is CASRDFYNEQFF. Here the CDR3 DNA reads TGTGCCAGCCGGGACTTCTACAATGAGCAGTTCTTC.

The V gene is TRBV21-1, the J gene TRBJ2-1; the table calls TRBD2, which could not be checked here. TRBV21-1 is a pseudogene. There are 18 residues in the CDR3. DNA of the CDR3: TGTGCCAGCAGCCCAAAAACCTCCGCCGGGACTAGCCCTCGTAAGCAGTTCTTC. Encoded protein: CASSPKTSAGTSPRKQFF.

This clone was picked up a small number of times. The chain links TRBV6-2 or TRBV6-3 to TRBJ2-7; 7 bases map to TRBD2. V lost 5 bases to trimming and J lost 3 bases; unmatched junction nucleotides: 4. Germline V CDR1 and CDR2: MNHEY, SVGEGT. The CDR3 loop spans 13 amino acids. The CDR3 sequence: CASSTGTNYEQYF. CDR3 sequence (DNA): TGTGCCAGCAGTACCGGGACTAACTACGAGCAGTACTTC.

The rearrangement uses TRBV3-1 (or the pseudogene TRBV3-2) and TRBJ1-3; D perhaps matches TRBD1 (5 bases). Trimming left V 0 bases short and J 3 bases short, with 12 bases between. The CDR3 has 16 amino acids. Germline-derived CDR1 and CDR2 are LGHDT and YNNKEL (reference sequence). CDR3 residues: CASSQEGVGFGNTIYF. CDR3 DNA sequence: TGTGCCAGCAGCCAAGAAGGGGTGGGTTTTGGAAACACCATATATTTT.

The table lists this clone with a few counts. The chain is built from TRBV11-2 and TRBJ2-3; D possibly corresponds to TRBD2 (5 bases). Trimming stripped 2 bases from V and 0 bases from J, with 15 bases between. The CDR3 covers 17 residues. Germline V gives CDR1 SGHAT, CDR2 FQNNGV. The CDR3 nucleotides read TGTGCCAGCAGCTTATCTTCGGCTAGCCCTAGCACAGATACGCAGTATTTT. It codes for CASSLSSASPSTDTQYF.

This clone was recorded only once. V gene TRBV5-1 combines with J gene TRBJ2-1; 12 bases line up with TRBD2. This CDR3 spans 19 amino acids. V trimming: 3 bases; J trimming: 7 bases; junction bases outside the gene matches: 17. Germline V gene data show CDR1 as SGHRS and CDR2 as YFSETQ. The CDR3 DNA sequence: TGCGCCAGCAGCTCTACCGGACTAGCGGGGACCGACGTGGGAAATGAGCAGTTCTTC. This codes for CASSSTGLAGTDVGNEQFF.

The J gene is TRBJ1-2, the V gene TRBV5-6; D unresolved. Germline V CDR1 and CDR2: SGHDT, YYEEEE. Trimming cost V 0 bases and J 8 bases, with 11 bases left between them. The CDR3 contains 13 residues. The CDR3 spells CASSLAAEDGYTF. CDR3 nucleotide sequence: TGTGCCAGCAGCTTGGCCGCGGAAGACGGCTACACCTTC.

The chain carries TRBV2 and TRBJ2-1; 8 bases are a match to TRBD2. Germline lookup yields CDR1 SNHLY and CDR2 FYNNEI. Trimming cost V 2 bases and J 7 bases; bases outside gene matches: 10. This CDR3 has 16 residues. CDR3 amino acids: CASSEFGAGGGNEQFF. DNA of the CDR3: TGTGCCAGCAGTGAATTCGGTGCGGGAGGAGGAAATGAGCAGTTCTTC.

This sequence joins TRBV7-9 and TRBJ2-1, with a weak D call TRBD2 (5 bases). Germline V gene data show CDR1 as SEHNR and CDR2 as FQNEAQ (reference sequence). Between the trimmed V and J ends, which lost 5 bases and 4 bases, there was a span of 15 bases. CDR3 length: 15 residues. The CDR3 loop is CASSPRRELYNEQFF. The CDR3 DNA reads TGTGCCAGCAGCCCCCGCCGGGAACTGTACAATGAGCAGTTCTTC.

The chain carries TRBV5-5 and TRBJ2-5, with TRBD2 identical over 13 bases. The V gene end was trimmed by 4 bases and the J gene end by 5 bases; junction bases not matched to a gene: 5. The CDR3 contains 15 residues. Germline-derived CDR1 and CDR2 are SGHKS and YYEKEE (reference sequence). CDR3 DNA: TGTGCCAGCAGCACAGGACTAGCGGGAGCTGAGACCCAGTACTTC. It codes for CASSTGLAGAETQYF.

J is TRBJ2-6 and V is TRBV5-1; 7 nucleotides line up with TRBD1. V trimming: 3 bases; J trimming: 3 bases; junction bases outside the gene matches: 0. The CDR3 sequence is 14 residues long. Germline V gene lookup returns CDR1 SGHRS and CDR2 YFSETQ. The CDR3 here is CASSSGGGANVLTF. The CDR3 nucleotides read TGCGCCAGCAGCTCAGGGGGTGGGGCCAACGTCCTGACTTTC.

The CDR3 bases are TGTGCCAGCAATCGGGGGGCCCTAGGTACGCAGTATTTT. Encoded protein: CASNRGALGTQYF. The rearrangement uses TRBV12-3 or TRBV12-4 and TRBJ2-3, with TRBD2 as a possible D gene (7 bases). Trimming left V 7 bases short and J 8 bases short, with 16 bases between. This CDR3 has 13 amino acids.

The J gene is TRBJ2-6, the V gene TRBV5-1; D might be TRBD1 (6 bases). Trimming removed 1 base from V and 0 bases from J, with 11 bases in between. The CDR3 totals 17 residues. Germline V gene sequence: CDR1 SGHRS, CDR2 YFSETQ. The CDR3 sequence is CASSLSPTGSGANVLTF. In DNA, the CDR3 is TGCGCCAGCAGCTTGTCCCCGACAGGCTCTGGGGCCAACGTCCTGACTTTC.

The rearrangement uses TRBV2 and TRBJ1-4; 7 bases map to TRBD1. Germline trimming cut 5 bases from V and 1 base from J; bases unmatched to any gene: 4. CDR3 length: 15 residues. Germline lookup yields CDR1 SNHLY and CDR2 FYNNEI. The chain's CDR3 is CASSPRTGTNEKLFF. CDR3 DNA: TGTGCCAGCAGTCCTCGGACAGGAACTAATGAAAAACTGTTTTTT.